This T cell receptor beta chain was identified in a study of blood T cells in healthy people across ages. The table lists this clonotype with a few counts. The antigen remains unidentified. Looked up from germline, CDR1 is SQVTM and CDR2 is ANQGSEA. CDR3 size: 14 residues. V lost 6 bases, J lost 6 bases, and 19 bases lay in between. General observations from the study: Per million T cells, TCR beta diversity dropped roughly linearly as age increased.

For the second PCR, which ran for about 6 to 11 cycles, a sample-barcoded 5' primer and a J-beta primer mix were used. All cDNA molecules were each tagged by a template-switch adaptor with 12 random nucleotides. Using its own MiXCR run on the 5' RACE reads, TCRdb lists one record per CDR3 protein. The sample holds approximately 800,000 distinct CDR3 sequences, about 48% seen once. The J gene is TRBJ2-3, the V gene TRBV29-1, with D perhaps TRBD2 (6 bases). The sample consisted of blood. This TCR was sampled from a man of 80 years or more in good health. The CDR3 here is CSVRDWAVGDTQYF. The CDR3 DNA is TGCAGCGTCCGGGACTGGGCCGTCGGGGATACGCAGTATTTT.